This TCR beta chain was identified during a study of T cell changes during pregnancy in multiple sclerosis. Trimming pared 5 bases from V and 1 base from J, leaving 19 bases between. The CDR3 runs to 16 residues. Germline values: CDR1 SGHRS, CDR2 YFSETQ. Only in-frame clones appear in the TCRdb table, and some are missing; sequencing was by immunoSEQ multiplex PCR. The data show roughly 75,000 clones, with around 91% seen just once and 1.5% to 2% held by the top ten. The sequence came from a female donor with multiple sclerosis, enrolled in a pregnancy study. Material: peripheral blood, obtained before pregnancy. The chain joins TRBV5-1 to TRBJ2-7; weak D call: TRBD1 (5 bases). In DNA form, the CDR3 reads TGCGCCAGCAGAAGGACATCGGAAAGCGTATCCTACGAGCAGTACTTC. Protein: CASRRTSESVSYEQYF. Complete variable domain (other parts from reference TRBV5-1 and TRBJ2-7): KAGVTQTPRYLIKTRGQQVTLSCSPISGHRSVSWYQQTPGQGLQFLFEYFSETQRNKGNFPGRFSGRQFSNSRSEMNVSTLELGDSALYLCASRRTSESVSYEQYFGPGTRLTVT.